These 6 T cell receptor beta chains were all obtained from the same sample, sequenced in a study of cytomegalovirus exposure and HLA in healthy donors. Researchers ran the PCR with 60 Vbeta and 13 Jbeta primers. Assay: immunoSEQ multiplex PCR; the TCRdb copy retains only in-frame clones and omits some. The sample lists approximately 200,000 clones, about 80% occurring once. Material: PBMCs. Receptor source: a man in his forties in good health and CMV-seronegative.

J is TRBJ2-3 and V is TRBV27, with 8 bases matching TRBD2. The length of the CDR3 is 17 residues. Germline trimming cut 5 bases from V and 3 bases from J; bases unmatched to any gene: 13. Per the germline V gene, CDR1 is MNHEY and CDR2 is SMNVEV (reference sequence). CDR3 in DNA: TGTGCCAGCAGTCCGCACCTAAGCGGGGGTTGGACAGATACGCAGTATTTT. Translated: CASSPHLSGGWTDTQYF.

The chain combines TRBV27 with TRBJ2-7; D call uncertain. This CDR3 has 14 residues. CDR1 is MNHEY, CDR2 SMNVEV, per germline (reference sequence). Trimming left V 0 bases short and J 3 bases short, with 9 bases between. The CDR3 DNA reads as TGTGCCAGCAGTTTATCCGCCACGGGCTACGAGCAGTACTTC. This sequence encodes CASSLSATGYEQYF.

This chain uses TRBV27 with TRBJ2-2; 11 bases align to TRBD2. This CDR3 spans 16 amino acids. Germline V lookup: CDR1 MNHEY, CDR2 SMNVEV (reference sequence). V dropped 3 bases and J dropped 5; count of bases not matched to a gene: 5. CDR3 DNA sequence: TGTGCCAGCAGTTTGCCTACTAGCGGGAGTACCGGGGAGCTGTTTTTT. Amino acids: CASSLPTSGSTGELFF.

The chain uses TRBV5-4 and TRBJ1-1; D gene uncertain. The V end lost 3 bases, the J end lost 0 bases, and 6 bases lay between the germline ends. Germline V gives CDR1 SGHNT, CDR2 YYREEE (reference sequence). The CDR3 runs 13 residues. Written as DNA, the CDR3 is TGTGCCAGCAGCTCGACACTGAACACTGAAGCTTTCTTT. This encodes CASSSTLNTEAFF.

Only a few counts were recorded for this clone. The rearrangement uses TRBV7-9 and TRBJ1-2; no reliable D call. The CDR3 is 14 amino acids. Trimming stripped 7 bases from V and 2 bases from J, with 14 bases between. CDR1 and CDR2 (germline): SEHNR, FQNEAQ (reference sequence). The CDR3 nucleotides read TGTGCCAGCACCCCCGTAGAGGGAAACTATGGCTACACCTTC. Amino acid sequence: CASTPVEGNYGYTF.

In its sample, this clone was seen a few times. This rearrangement joins TRBV7-9 to TRBJ2-1; the D gene is possibly TRBD2 (8 bases). The V end lost 4 bases, the J end lost 6 bases, and 22 bases lay between the germline ends. Germline V lookup: CDR1 SEHNR, CDR2 FQNEAQ (reference sequence). This CDR3 comprises 17 residues. This chain's CDR3 is CASSSTTGFGTSNEQFF. DNA for the CDR3: TGTGCCAGCAGCTCGACGACAGGGTTCGGGACTAGCAATGAGCAGTTCTTC.